The 21 T cell receptor beta chains below all came from one sample that was sequenced in a study of blood T cell repertoires in COVID-19. Here immunoSEQ multiplex PCR was the method, and the copy in TCRdb shows in-frame clones only, minus some. The sample holds tens of thousands of clones; roughly 80% are singletons and the top ten take roughly 15%. What was sequenced was peripheral blood. The receptor source for this set is an elderly woman with active or convalescent COVID-19.

V usage is TRBV4-2 and J usage is TRBJ2-3, with 12 bases fitting TRBD2. J lost 0 bases, V lost 4 bases, and 11 bases had no gene match. The CDR3 consists of 19 residues. The germline V gene has CDR1 LGHNA and CDR2 YNFKEQ. This CDR3 is CASSPSGLAGTGSTDTQYF. CDR3 nucleotide sequence: TGTGCCAGCAGCCCATCAGGACTAGCGGGGACTGGTAGCACAGATACGCAGTATTTT.

This chain links TRBV5-4 with TRBJ2-5; 8 bases line up with TRBD1. Germline V gives CDR1 SGHNT, CDR2 YYREEE (reference sequence). J was trimmed by 5 bases and V by 0 bases; bases with no gene match: 3. The CDR3 consists of 14 residues. The CDR3: CASSLAGGQETQYF. The CDR3, as DNA: TGTGCCAGCAGCTTGGCAGGGGGCCAGGAGACCCAGTACTTC.

The chain is built from TRBV14 and TRBJ1-1; TRBD1 matches at 9 bases. V lost 4 bases and J lost 12; bases outside the gene matches: 6. Germline values: CDR1 SGHDN, CDR2 FVKESK. The CDR3 is 12 residues long. CDR3 DNA: TGTGCCAGCAGCCCTGGACAGGGGAGGTCTTTCTTT. It encodes CASSPGQGRSFF.

CDR3 in amino acids: CASSGQGPNYGYTF. CDR3 in DNA: TGTGCCAGCAGCGGACAGGGGCCCAACTATGGCTACACCTTC. The rearrangement uses TRBV2 and TRBJ1-2; 9 positions agree with TRBD1. Germline lookup yields CDR1 SNHLY and CDR2 FYNNEI. V dropped 6 bases and J dropped 2; count of bases not matched to a gene: 4. The CDR3 consists of 14 residues.

The chain recombines TRBV5-1 with TRBJ2-3; TRBD2 might be the D (5 bases). The CDR3 consists of 14 residues. Germline V lookup: CDR1 SGHRS, CDR2 YFSETQ. V was clipped by 1 base and J by 1 base, with 7 bases between them. CDR3 in amino acids: CASSLSSGTDTQYF. CDR3 DNA: TGCGCCAGCAGCTTGAGTAGCGGCACAGATACGCAGTATTTT.

The chain has TRBV4-3 and TRBJ2-1; D may be TRBD1 (5 bases). V was pared by 4 bases and J by 5 bases, with 18 bases between. The CDR3 is 16 amino acids. Germline V gene lookup returns CDR1 LGHNA and CDR2 YSLEER. CDR3 in amino acids: CASSLDMWERDNEQFF. Here the CDR3 DNA reads TGCGCCAGCAGCCTGGACATGTGGGAAAGAGACAATGAGCAGTTCTTC.

V usage is TRBV7-2 and J usage is TRBJ2-2; 8 positions match TRBD2. Germline V gene sequence: CDR1 SGHTA, CDR2 FQGNSA. The junction had 11 bases not matched to a gene; V was cut back by 4 bases and J by 7 bases. The CDR3 covers 16 residues. CDR3 in amino acids: CASSSKGLVGGGELFF. CDR3 in DNA: TGTGCCAGCAGCTCTAAGGGACTAGTAGGTGGCGGGGAGCTGTTTTTT.

The chain combines TRBV29-1 with TRBJ1-1, with D uncertain. V shed 5 bases and J shed 8 bases, with 15 bases lying between them. Germline V lookup: CDR1 SQVTM, CDR2 ANQGSEA. CDR3 length equals 12 residues. The CDR3 DNA follows: TGCAGCGTTCGACTAGGAACAGCGGAAGCTTTCTTT. It yields the protein CSVRLGTAEAFF.

J is TRBJ2-3 and V is TRBV4-1; 10 nucleotides match TRBD2. This CDR3 is 17 amino acids long. The germline V gene has CDR1 MGHRA and CDR2 YSYEKL. With 0 bases clipped from V and 5 bases from J, the junction kept 8 bases outside the gene matches. The CDR3 coding sequence is TGCGCCAGCAGCCAAGAACCAAGCGGGGGGGCCGAAGATACGCAGTATTTT. Its protein is CASSQEPSGGAEDTQYF.

The V and J genes are TRBV9 and TRBJ1-3; D gene uncertain. The V end was cut by 4 bases, the J end by 0 bases, with 8 bases between. The CDR3 extends over 14 amino acids. Germline V CDR1 and CDR2: SGDLS, YYNGEE. CDR3 in amino acids: CASSPRYSGNTIYF. CDR3 DNA: TGTGCCAGCAGCCCTCGTTACTCTGGAAACACCATATATTTT.

CDR3 nucleotide sequence: TGTGCCAGCTCACCGGGACAGGGAGAACGCGAGCAGTACTTC. It codes for CASSPGQGEREQYF. The chain employs TRBV18 and TRBJ2-7, with 9 positions matching TRBD1. Germline CDR1 KGHSH, CDR2 LQKENI. V gave up 3 bases and J gave up 6 bases; unmatched junction bases: 6. This CDR3 has 14 residues.

This clone showed up just a few times. The chain employs TRBV7-2 and TRBJ2-7; a weak D match, TRBD1 (6 bases). Per the germline V gene, CDR1 is SGHTA and CDR2 is FQGNSA. Trimming stripped 5 bases from V and 2 bases from J, with 10 bases between. The CDR3 has 13 amino acids. CDR3 sequence: CASSPQGPYEQYF. CDR3 DNA: TGTGCCAGCAGCCCGCAGGGGCCCTACGAGCAGTACTTC.

This rearrangement joins TRBV5-1 to TRBJ2-2, with 10 bases lining up with TRBD1. V gave up 5 bases and J gave up 5 bases; unmatched junction bases: 9. Germline V gene lookup returns CDR1 SGHRS and CDR2 YFSETQ. The CDR3 sequence is 16 residues long. The chain's CDR3 is CASSTPGQGKTGELFF. The CDR3 region has the DNA TGCGCCAGCAGTACTCCGGGACAGGGGAAGACCGGGGAGCTGTTTTTT. The full variable domain, its missing parts supplied by reference TRBV5-1 and TRBJ2-2, is KAGVTQTPRYLIKTRGQQVTLSCSPISGHRSVSWYQQTPGQGLQFLFEYFSETQRNKGNFPGRFSGRQFSNSRSEMNVSTLELGDSALYLCASSTPGQGKTGELFFGEGSRLTVL.

The chain uses TRBV19 and TRBJ2-7, with unresolved D. The CDR3 totals 13 residues. V was trimmed by 3 bases and J by 3 bases, leaving 9 bases between them. Germline V lookup: CDR1 LNHDA, CDR2 SQIVND (reference sequence). CDR3 sequence reads: CASSMGRDYEQYF. CDR3 nucleotides: TGTGCCAGTAGTATGGGCAGAGACTACGAGCAGTACTTC.

The chain links TRBV5-6 to TRBJ2-3; 15 nucleotides match TRBD2. This CDR3 comprises 17 residues. V trimming: 4 bases; J trimming: 3 bases; junction bases outside the gene matches: 6. The germline V gene has CDR1 SGHDT and CDR2 YYEEEE. The CDR3 sequence is CASSPGTSGRPTDTQYF. The CDR3 DNA reads TGTGCCAGCAGCCCGGGGACTAGCGGGAGGCCAACAGATACGCAGTATTTT.

The V call is TRBV19, the J call TRBJ2-2; TRBD2 might be the D (6 bases). Trimming took 7 bases from V and 3 from J, leaving 18 bases between them. This CDR3 spans 16 amino acids. CDR1 and CDR2 (germline): LNHDA, SQIVND (reference sequence). CDR3 nucleotide sequence: TGTGCCAGTAATCCTACTGGAGGGGTCTACACCGGGGAGCTGTTTTTT. Its protein is CASNPTGGVYTGELFF.

This clone was detected a few times. The genes are TRBV5-4 and TRBJ2-1, with 11 bases matching TRBD2. V shed 4 bases, J shed 4 bases, and the junction held 1 base outside the gene matches. There are 14 residues in the CDR3. CDR1 and CDR2 (germline): SGHNT, YYREEE (reference sequence). The CDR3 DNA is TGTGCCAGCAGCCCTAGCGGGGGGTACAATGAGCAGTTCTTC. Translation gives CASSPSGGYNEQFF.

This clone was observed a few times. CDR3 in DNA: TGTGCCAGCAGTTTAGGGACTAGAGCGGGGAGCCACGAGCAGTACTTC. It is translated as CASSLGTRAGSHEQYF. The J gene is TRBJ2-7, the V gene TRBV28, with TRBD2 matching 8 bases. This CDR3 contains 16 residues. Looked up from germline, CDR1 is MDHEN and CDR2 is SYDVKM. Trimming cost V 2 bases and J 5 bases; bases outside gene matches: 11.

This clone was found once. V is TRBV5-1 and J is TRBJ1-3; 10 positions agree with TRBD1. V shed 3 bases, J shed 8 bases, and the junction held 5 bases outside the gene matches. Germline CDR1 is SGHRS and CDR2 is YFSETQ. This CDR3 region has 14 residues. The CDR3 DNA reads TGCGCCAGCAGCTCCGGGACAGGGGACGACACCATATATTTT. It specifies CASSSGTGDDTIYF.

The gene calls are TRBV27 and TRBJ2-2; D might be TRBD2 (6 bases). Germline V gene sequence: CDR1 MNHEY, CDR2 SMNVEV (reference sequence). V lost 3 bases to trimming and J lost 4 bases, with 15 bases between them. The CDR3 loop spans 16 amino acids. CDR3 nucleotide sequence: TGTGCCAGCAGTTTGAGAAGCGGCGGGATCACCGGGGAGCTGTTTTTT. It codes for CASSLRSGGITGELFF.

This clone is a singleton in its sample. The chain employs TRBV9 and TRBJ2-2; 7 nucleotides align to TRBD2. The germline gives CDR1 SGDLS, CDR2 YYNGEE. The CDR3 runs to 14 residues. With V trimmed by 1 base and J by 7 bases, 4 bases remained unmatched. The CDR3 bases are TGTGCCAGCAGCGTACAGCGGGGAAGCGGGGAGCTGTTTTTT. It yields the protein CASSVQRGSGELFF.